These 3 T cell receptor beta chains were sequenced from one sample in a study of OX40 agonist ivuxolimab in advanced cancers. Some clones are missing from TCRdb's copy, which holds only in-frame ones; the method was immunoSEQ multiplex PCR. In the table there are 65,000 to 75,000 clones, about 92% of which are singletons. The material sequenced was CD4+ or CD8+ T cells sorted from blood, taken in a trial of the OX40 agonist ivuxolimab. These receptors all come from an adult with an advanced solid tumor such as melanoma, head and neck, liver or kidney cancer.

V is TRBV2 and J is TRBJ2-7; D may be TRBD1 or TRBD2 (6 bases each). With 5 bases removed from V and 5 bases from J, the gap between germline ends came to 19 bases. CDR1 is SNHLY and CDR2 is FYNNEI in the germline V gene. This CDR3 comprises 15 residues. For the CDR3, the DNA is TGTGCCAGCAGTCAGCAGGGTCGGGGGCAGGACGAGCAGTACTTC. This translates into CASSQQGRGQDEQYF. The entire variable domain, with the rest obtained from reference TRBV2 and TRBJ2-7, is as follows: EPEVTQTPSHQVTQMGQEVILRCVPISNHLYFYWYRQILGQKVEFLVSFYNNEISEKSEIFDDQFSVERPDGSNFTLKIRSTKLEDSAMYFCASSQQGRGQDEQYFGPGTRLTVT.

The rearrangement uses TRBV5-4 and TRBJ2-6, with 7 bases matching TRBD1. Trimming removed 5 bases from V and 0 bases from J; junction bases left unmatched: 11. The germline V gene encodes CDR1 SGHNT and CDR2 YYREEE (reference sequence). The CDR3 loop spans 18 amino acids. DNA of the CDR3: TGTGCCAGCAGTTCGGGACAGCGCCTATCCTCTGGGGCCAACGTCCTGACTTTC. It yields the protein CASSSGQRLSSGANVLTF.

The V gene is TRBV9, the J gene TRBJ1-2; D gene unclear. Per the germline V gene, CDR1 is SGDLS and CDR2 is YYNGEE. This CDR3 contains 13 residues. Trimming stripped 0 bases from V and 6 bases from J, with 9 bases between. The CDR3 reads CASSVAGFDGYTF. DNA of the CDR3: TGTGCCAGCAGCGTAGCGGGGTTCGATGGCTACACCTTC. Together with reference TRBV9 and TRBJ1-2, the CDR3 gives the full variable domain: DSGVTQTPKHLITATGQRVTLRCSPRSGDLSVYWYQQSLDQGLQFLIQYYNGEERAKGNILERFSAQQFPDLHSELNLSSLELGDSALYFCASSVAGFDGYTFGSGTRLTVV.